The entry below describes one T cell receptor (beta chain). The target antigen is unknown. TCRdb's table, derived via immunoSEQ multiplex PCR, lists solely in-frame clones and lacks some. The sample has more than 300,000 clones, roughly 85% seen once. The sample originates from a study of cytomegalovirus exposure and HLA in healthy donors. Whole-study findings and limits: Rare sequences made up most TCRs, while some public TCRs were found in many donors. Cytomegalovirus association was listed for roughly 160 TCR beta chains. First-cohort TCR clusters tended to co-occur in the roughly 130 validation repertoires, a later analysis found. According to reports, the classifier identified cytomegalovirus status with high specificity and sensitivity.

Germline V gene data show CDR1 as KGHSH and CDR2 as LQKENI. The V segment lost 2 bases and the J segment 5 bases; nucleotides outside the gene matches: 6. The CDR3 runs to 17 residues. The sequence came from a young woman in good health and CMV-seronegative. The material sequenced was PBMCs. V and J are TRBV18 and TRBJ2-1; 13 positions match TRBD2. The DNA for the CDR3 is TGTGCCAGCTCACCAAGGACTAGCGGGAGTTCTAACAATGAGCAGTTCTTC. Its protein product is CASSPRTSGSSNNEQFF.